A selection of T cell receptor beta chains follows, all from one sample in a study of CD8+CD57+ T cells in acquired aplastic anemia. TCRdb ran MiXCR on the reads and lists one entry per CDR3 protein. This repertoire shows roughly 240,000 distinct CDR3 sequences, 40% to 50% found once; its top ten account for over 7.5%. The material sequenced was sorted CD4+, CD8+, or CD8+CD57+ T cells (not recorded which) from PBMCs. The source of these receptors is a human donor with aplastic anemia. Both conserved end residues are part of each CDR3. The order of the fields is clone size, D gene, J gene, V gene, CDR3 protein, CDR3 DNA. The D gene is left open where the match is weak. A clone size is listed for some rows: how often the clone was seen (once, few, many), or a class if it is expanded.

- | - | TRBJ1-2 | TRBV10-2 | CASSESNVDYGYTF | TGCGCCAGCAGTGAGTCGAACGTCGACTATGGCTACACCTTC
- | - | TRBJ2-7 | TRBV30 | CAWSDLQGTEQYF | TGTGCCTGGAGTGACCTACAGGGTACGGAGCAGTACTTC
- | - | TRBJ2-3 | TRBV7-9 | CASSLGAGEYTQYF | TGTGCCAGCAGCTTAGGCGCAGGAGAGTATACGCAGTATTTT
- | - | TRBJ1-3 | TRBV19 | CASSSSGSNTIYF | TGTGCCAGTAGTTCCTCTGGGTCTAACACCATATATTTT
few | TRBD2 | TRBJ2-3 | TRBV6-5 | CASSSRLAGDRDTQYF | TGTGCCAGCAGTTCAAGACTAGCGGGAGATCGAGATACGCAGTATTTT
few | - | TRBJ1-2 | TRBV27 | CASSGLGGYTF | TGTGCCAGCAGTGGGCTCGGGGGCTACACCTTC
many | TRBD2 | TRBJ2-1 | TRBV29-1 | CTTRRTSRAQFF | TGCACCACAAGACGGACTAGCCGGGCGCAGTTCTTC
- | - | TRBJ2-7 | TRBV5-1 | CDNYEQYF | TGTGACAACTACGAGCAGTACTTC
- | - | TRBJ1-6 | TRBV4-3 | CASSQDTEYNSPLHF | TGCGCCAGCAGCCAAGACACGGAGTATAATTCACCCCTCCACTTT
- | - | TRBJ1-5 | TRBV19 | CASNHPGAPLKQPQHF | TGTGCCAGCAACCACCCAGGGGCCCCGTTGAAACAGCCCCAGCATTTT
- | - | TRBJ2-3 | TRBV24-1 | CATPDKHLPLADTDTQYF | TGTGCCACCCCGGACAAGCATTTACCTTTGGCAGACACAGATACGCAGTATTTT
- | TRBD2 | TRBJ2-7 | TRBV20-1 | CSAALAGGAYEQYF | TGCAGTGCTGCACTAGCGGGGGGCGCCTACGAGCAGTACTTC
- | - | TRBJ1-4 | TRBV7-3 | CASSLSAGDNNEKLFF | TGTGCCAGCAGCTTATCGGCGGGGGATAACAATGAAAAACTGTTTTTT
- | - | TRBJ1-1 | TRBV20-1 | CSASLGGAFF | TGCAGTGCTAGCTTAGGGGGAGCTTTCTTT
- | - | TRBJ1-2 | TRBV29-1 | CSVVEDYGYTF | TGCAGCGTCGTGGAGGACTATGGCTACACCTTC
- | - | TRBJ1-1 | TRBV24-1 | CATTTPQGKDTEAFF | TGTGCCACCACCACCCCACAGGGAAAGGACACTGAAGCTTTCTTT
- | TRBD1 | TRBJ1-6 | TRBV6-1 | CASHRDSNSPLHF | TGTGCCAGCCACCGGGACAGTAATTCACCCCTCCACTTT
many | - | TRBJ2-5 | TRBV11-3 | CASSSTGGPETQYF | TGTGCCAGCAGCTCGACAGGAGGTCCAGAGACCCAGTACTTC
many | TRBD2 | TRBJ2-1 | TRBV7-2 | CASSLDGTSGGNEQFF | TGTGCCAGCAGCTTAGATGGGACTAGCGGGGGGAATGAGCAGTTCTTC
many | - | TRBJ1-4 | TRBV20-1 | CSARRGGTNEKLFF | TGCAGTGCTCGGCGGGGTGGGACTAATGAAAAACTGTTTTTT
- | - | TRBJ1-1 | TRBV7-2 | CASSYGQSFTEAFF | TGTGCCAGCAGCTACGGACAGTCTTTCACTGAAGCTTTCTTT
- | TRBD1 | TRBJ1-1 | TRBV25-1 | CASSIRGTGAPEAFF | TGTGCCAGCAGTATCCGAGGGACAGGGGCACCTGAAGCTTTCTTT
- | TRBD2 | TRBJ2-5 | TRBV28 | CASSLGLAGTTQVTQYF | TGTGCCAGCAGTTTAGGACTAGCGGGGACTACACAAGTGACCCAGTACTTC
- | TRBD1 | TRBJ2-7 | TRBV2 | CASSKRTGAYEQYF | TGTGCCAGCAGTAAACGGACAGGAGCTTACGAGCAGTACTTC
many | - | TRBJ1-4 | TRBV11-2 | CASSLRVGVGEKLFF | TGTGCCAGCAGCTTAAGGGTTGGAGTTGGCGAAAAACTGTTTTTT
- | - | TRBJ1-2 | TRBV15 | CATSTPTTGNYGYTF | TGTGCCACCAGCACCCCTACTACAGGGAACTATGGCTACACCTTC
many | - | TRBJ2-1 | TRBV9 | CASSGALHGSSYNEQFF | TGTGCCAGCAGCGGGGCCCTGCATGGGAGCTCCTACAATGAGCAGTTCTTC